This T cell receptor (beta chain) originates from a study of CD8+ T cells in alopecia areata. RNA, once extracted, was reverse transcribed into cDNA for use as the sequencing template. This table comes from immunoSEQ multiplex PCR, and its TCRdb copy is limited to in-frame clones, with some not included. This sample has around 250,000 clones, with 67% found just once. Collection of lesional scalp punch biopsies and peripheral blood was performed in alopecia areata patients. CDR1 LGHNA and CDR2 YSLEER come from the germline V gene. The CDR3 length is 15 residues. V was clipped by 1 base and J by 5 bases, with 11 bases between them.

V gene TRBV4-3 combines with J gene TRBJ2-2; D tentatively fits TRBD1 or TRBD2 (5 bases each). The sample was CD4+ T cells sorted from blood, taken at week 0. This TCR derives from a human donor with alopecia areata. The CDR3: CASSQGDVTTGELFF. As DNA, the CDR3 is TGCGCCAGCAGCCAAGGGGACGTCACGACCGGGGAGCTGTTTTTT.